Below, 5 T cell receptor beta chains from the same sample are listed, as sequenced in a study of blood T cell repertoires in COVID-19. Sequencing was performed with immunoSEQ multiplex PCR; in TCRdb, only in-frame clones are kept and a portion is missing. Seen here are more than 70,000 clones, 80% to 90% observed once, and the top ten hold approximately 6.3%. Sequencing input: peripheral blood. The receptors here all came from a man over 45 with active COVID-19.

This clone has just one count. The J gene is TRBJ2-1, the V gene TRBV5-1, with TRBD2 identical over 8 bases. The CDR3 covers 16 residues. The V gene's germline CDR1 is SGHRS and CDR2 YFSETQ. Trimming at V came to 0 bases and at J to 6 bases, leaving 8 bases not matched to a gene. The CDR3 nucleotides are TGCGCCAGCAGCTTGGGGACGGGAGGGCCCAGCAATGAGCAGTTCTTC. Translating gives CASSLGTGGPSNEQFF.

The V call is TRBV14, the J call TRBJ1-3; TRBD1 matches 9 bases. The CDR3 loop spans 13 amino acids. Germline V CDR1 and CDR2: SGHDN, FVKESK. The J segment lost 4 bases and the V segment lost 6 bases, leaving 1 base of the junction unmatched. This CDR3 reads CASRGQGGNTIYF. DNA of the CDR3: TGTGCCAGCAGGGGACAGGGAGGAAACACCATATATTTT.

The chain uses TRBV3-1 (or the pseudogene TRBV3-2) and TRBJ2-1, with 7 bases aligning to TRBD1. V lost 4 bases, J lost 4 bases, and 10 bases stayed unmatched. The CDR3 is 16 amino acids. Germline CDR1 and CDR2: LGHDT and YNNKEL (reference sequence). In DNA, the CDR3 is TGTGCCAGCAGCCGACGGGCCGACAGGGTTTACAATGAGCAGTTCTTC. This codes for CASSRRADRVYNEQFF.

In this sample, this clone turned up a few times. The chain combines TRBV6-5 with TRBJ2-7; TRBD2 agrees at 12 bases. V was clipped by 10 bases and J by 1 base; unmatched bases: 5. The CDR3 spans 14 residues. The germline CDR1 and CDR2 sequences are MNHEY and SVGAGI. CDR3 coding DNA: TGTGCCACCCCAGGACTAGCGGGATCCTACGAGCAGTACTTC. Translated, it gives CATPGLAGSYEQYF.

This clone was found a few times. The chain joins TRBV7-6 to TRBJ2-7; 7 nucleotides align to TRBD1. The CDR3 consists of 19 residues. Trimming removed 3 bases from V and 3 bases from J; junction bases left unmatched: 20. Germline-derived CDR1 and CDR2 are SGHVS and FNYEAQ. The CDR3 DNA sequence: TGTGCCAGCAGCTTTAAGCCGTTCGTTGGAACAGGGGATTTCTACGAGCAGTACTTC. Translating gives CASSFKPFVGTGDFYEQYF.